These 18 T cell receptor beta chains were all obtained from the same sample, sequenced in a study of control samples from healthy donors and cancer patients. Data came from immunoSEQ multiplex PCR; TCRdb stores just in-frame clones and leaves some out. Of roughly 83,000 clones listed, approximately 82% were seen once; the top ten hold around 10%. The sequenced sample consisted of blood. These receptors all come from a woman aged 55-69 years in good health.

The chain employs TRBV6-2 or TRBV6-3 and TRBJ2-1; 10 bases match TRBD2. The CDR3 runs to 17 residues. Trimming cost V 0 bases and J 5 bases; bases outside gene matches: 7. Germline CDR1 and CDR2: MNHEY and SVGEGT. The CDR3 coding sequence is TGTGCCAGCAGTTACTCGAACCTAGCGGGAGTCAACAATGAGCAGTTCTTC. It specifies CASSYSNLAGVNNEQFF.

V usage is TRBV28 and J usage is TRBJ1-4; no firm D call. Germline lookup yields CDR1 MDHEN and CDR2 SYDVKM. V lost 8 bases, J lost 0 bases, and 10 bases lay in between. The CDR3 totals 14 residues. The CDR3 DNA is TGTGCCAGCGGTCAATTCGCAACTAATGAAAAACTGTTTTTT. It specifies CASGQFATNEKLFF.

This clone was seen only a few times. The chain uses TRBV7-9 and TRBJ1-2, with 7 positions matching TRBD1. From germline, CDR1 is SEHNR and CDR2 FQNEAQ (reference sequence). This CDR3 spans 14 amino acids. J gave up 4 bases and V 4 bases, and 6 bases lay outside the gene matches. This CDR3 reads CASSSPRDSYGYTF. CDR3 sequence (DNA): TGTGCCAGCAGCTCCCCCCGGGACAGCTATGGCTACACCTTC.

The rearrangement uses TRBV28 and TRBJ1-4; no clear D. V was pared by 6 bases and J by 1 base, with 12 bases between. The CDR3 totals 15 residues. Germline V gene lookup returns CDR1 MDHEN and CDR2 SYDVKM. The CDR3 DNA reads TGTGCCAGCAGGGGGTTACAGATAACTAATGAAAAACTGTTTTTT. Protein sequence: CASRGLQITNEKLFF.

The CDR3 is CASSFSGALYGYTF. In DNA, the CDR3 is TGTGCCAGCAGTTTTTCAGGGGCCCTCTATGGCTACACCTTC. The chain couples TRBV28 to TRBJ1-2; D might be TRBD1 (6 bases). The V end lost 3 bases, the J end lost 4 bases, and 12 bases lay between the germline ends. Germline loops: CDR1 MDHEN, CDR2 SYDVKM. The CDR3 is made up of 14 amino acids.

CDR3: CASSRERSGETQYF. The CDR3 DNA is TGTGCCAGCAGTCGGGAAAGGTCGGGAGAGACCCAGTACTTC. The chain recombines TRBV7-2 with TRBJ2-5; D may be TRBD2 (5 bases). The CDR3 is 14 residues long. V lost 6 bases to trimming and J lost 4 bases, with 15 bases between them. Germline V gives CDR1 SGHTA, CDR2 FQGNSA.

The rearrangement joins TRBV6-2 or TRBV6-3 to TRBJ1-5, with D perhaps TRBD1 (6 bases). The CDR3 contains 17 residues. CDR1 is MNHEY, CDR2 SVGEGT, per germline. V was shortened by 2 bases and J by 5 bases, with 19 bases between the two germline ends. The DNA of the CDR3 is TGTGCCAGCAGTTACATCCCCCGGGGGCATCAATATCAGCCCCAGCATTTT. Its protein is CASSYIPRGHQYQPQHF.

The chain is built from TRBV4-3 and TRBJ1-6; no clear D gene. Germline-derived CDR1 and CDR2 are LGHNA and YSLEER. The CDR3 consists of 13 residues. The V end was cut by 3 bases, the J end by 4 bases, with 4 bases between. Written as DNA, the CDR3 is TGCGCCAGCAGCCAGGCATATAATTCACCCCTCCACTTT. As protein: CASSQAYNSPLHF.

V is TRBV2 and J is TRBJ2-1; 7 bases match TRBD1. V shed 7 bases, J shed 8 bases, and the junction held 5 bases outside the gene matches. In germline, CDR1 is SNHLY, CDR2 FYNNEI. The CDR3 is 12 residues long. The CDR3 loop reads CASKEGAYEQFF. DNA for the CDR3: TGTGCCAGCAAAGAGGGGGCGTATGAGCAGTTCTTC.

The rearrangement joins TRBV18 to TRBJ2-5, with 7 bases lining up with TRBD2. With V trimmed by 3 bases and J by 4 bases, 5 bases remained unmatched. The CDR3 length is 14 residues. Germline V gives CDR1 KGHSH, CDR2 LQKENI. DNA for the CDR3: TGTGCCAGCTCACCCGGGGAGGGTGGAGAGACCCAGTACTTC. As protein: CASSPGEGGETQYF. The full variable domain, its missing parts supplied by reference TRBV18 and TRBJ2-5, is NAGVMQNPRHLVRRRGQEARLRCSPMKGHSHVYWYRQLPEEGLKFMVYLQKENIIDESGMPKERFSAEFPKEGPSILRIQQVVRGDSAAYFCASSPGEGGETQYFGPGTRLLVL.

V usage is TRBV9 and J usage is TRBJ1-2, with 7 bases aligning to TRBD1. Germline V gene data show CDR1 as SGDLS and CDR2 as YYNGEE. V shed 6 bases and J 6 bases; nucleotides not matched to a gene: 11. CDR3 length equals 14 residues. The CDR3 sequence: CASTHQGGMDGYTF. DNA of the CDR3: TGTGCCAGCACCCATCAGGGGGGGATGGATGGCTACACCTTC.

The V gene is TRBV19, the J gene TRBJ2-1; D gene ambiguous. The V end lost 0 bases, the J end lost 2 bases, and 2 bases lay between the germline ends. The CDR3 extends over 13 amino acids. The germline V gene encodes CDR1 LNHDA and CDR2 SQIVND (reference sequence). The CDR3 protein is CASSIDAYNEQFF. DNA of the CDR3: TGTGCCAGTAGTATAGATGCCTACAATGAGCAGTTCTTC.

The chain couples TRBV4-1 to TRBJ1-1; D remains ambiguous. Per germline, CDR1 MGHRA and CDR2 YSYEKL. The CDR3 consists of 15 residues. Between the trimmed V and J ends, which lost 1 base and 8 bases, there was a span of 17 bases. The CDR3 is CASSQAPNGVAEAFF. The DNA of the CDR3 is TGCGCCAGCAGCCAAGCACCCAATGGGGTCGCAGAAGCTTTCTTT.

The V gene is TRBV12-3 or TRBV12-4, the J gene TRBJ2-4; unclear D gene. Trimming took 1 base from V and 8 from J, leaving 9 bases between them. The CDR3 spans 13 residues. The CDR3 DNA is TGTGCCAGCAGTTTAGTTGGCCGGGACATTCAGTACTTC. Amino acid sequence: CASSLVGRDIQYF.

The V call is TRBV3-1 (or the pseudogene TRBV3-2), the J call TRBJ1-5; D gene unclear. From germline, CDR1 is LGHDT and CDR2 YNNKEL (reference sequence). V lost 4 bases and J lost 3, with 10 bases in between. The CDR3 has 14 amino acids. CDR3 sequence (DNA): TGTGCCAGCAGCCCAAGTCTAGTCAATCAGCCCCAGCATTTT. The encoded protein is CASSPSLVNQPQHF.

This clone was observed a few times. V gene TRBV2 combines with J gene TRBJ2-1; 9 positions match TRBD2. The CDR3 consists of 15 residues. V trimming: 6 bases; J trimming: 3 bases; junction bases outside the gene matches: 6. Looked up from germline, CDR1 is SNHLY and CDR2 is FYNNEI. Written as DNA, the CDR3 is TGTGCCAGCAGGGCAGGACTAGCGATCTACAATGAGCAGTTCTTC. Translated: CASRAGLAIYNEQFF.

The chain has TRBV15 and TRBJ2-7; 8 nucleotides align to TRBD1. CDR3 length: 14 amino acids. Germline CDR1 and CDR2: LNHNV and YYDKDF (reference sequence). Trimming cost V 4 bases and J 5 bases; bases outside gene matches: 7. In DNA form, the CDR3 reads TGTGCCACCAGCAACCCCGACAGGGGCGACGAGCAGTACTTC. Translating gives CATSNPDRGDEQYF.

The rearrangement links TRBV23-1 to TRBJ1-1; D perhaps matches TRBD1 (5 bases). TRBV23-1 is an ORF, with its function uncertain. V lost 2 bases and J lost 2, with 9 bases in between. There are 14 residues in the CDR3. The DNA for the CDR3 is TGCGCCAGCAGTCAAGGGACCATCAACACTGAAGCTTTCTTT. Amino acids: CASSQGTINTEAFF.